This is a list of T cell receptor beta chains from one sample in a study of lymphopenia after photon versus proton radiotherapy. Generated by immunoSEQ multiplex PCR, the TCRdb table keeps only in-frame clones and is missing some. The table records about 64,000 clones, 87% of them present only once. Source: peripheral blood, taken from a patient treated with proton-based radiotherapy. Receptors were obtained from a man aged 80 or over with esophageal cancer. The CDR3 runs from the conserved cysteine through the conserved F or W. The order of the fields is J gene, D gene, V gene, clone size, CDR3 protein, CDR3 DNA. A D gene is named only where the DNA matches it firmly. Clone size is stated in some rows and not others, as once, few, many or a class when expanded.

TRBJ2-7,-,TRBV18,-,CASSTKSGGQTHEQYF,TGTGCCAGCTCCACAAAATCCGGAGGACAGACTCACGAGCAGTACTTC
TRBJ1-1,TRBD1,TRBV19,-,CASSSLGSVAGGNEAFF,TGTGCCAGTAGTTCACTTGGGAGTGTGGCAGGGGGGAATGAAGCTTTCTTT
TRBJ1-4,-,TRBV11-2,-,CASSFEGVSNEKLFF,TGTGCCAGCAGCTTCGAAGGGGTTTCTAATGAAAAACTGTTTTTT
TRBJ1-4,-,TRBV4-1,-,CASSQAGTNEKLFF,TGCGCCAGCAGCCAAGCCGGGACAAATGAAAAACTGTTTTTT
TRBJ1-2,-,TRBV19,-,CASSPGQHYYGYTF,TGTGCCAGTAGTCCAGGACAGCACTACTATGGCTACACCTTC
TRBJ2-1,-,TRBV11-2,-,CASSLTWAFPNEQFF,TGTGCCAGCAGCCTCACTTGGGCTTTCCCCAATGAGCAGTTCTTC
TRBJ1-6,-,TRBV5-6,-,CASTQDRFGSPLHF,TGTGCCAGCACCCAAGACAGGTTCGGTTCACCCCTCCACTTT
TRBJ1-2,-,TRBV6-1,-,CASSEGVAFSGYGYTF,TGTGCCAGCAGTGAAGGGGTGGCTTTTTCGGGCTATGGCTACACCTTC
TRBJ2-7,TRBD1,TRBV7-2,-,CASSLRQGVGYEQYF,TGTGCCAGCAGCTTAAGACAGGGGGTTGGGTACGAGCAGTACTTC
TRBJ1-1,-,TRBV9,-,CASSADGDMNTEAFF,TGTGCCAGCAGCGCGGACGGAGATATGAACACTGAAGCTTTCTTT
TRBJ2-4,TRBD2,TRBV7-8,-,CASSLDTSGLRDF,TGTGCCAGCAGCTTAGATACTAGCGGTTTGAGGGACTTC
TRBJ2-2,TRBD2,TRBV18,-,CASSPLASGSVVTGELFF,TGTGCCAGCTCACCACTGGCTAGCGGGAGTGTGGTCACCGGGGAGCTGTTTTTT
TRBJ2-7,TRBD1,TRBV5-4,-,CASRGTGNYEQYF,TGTGCCAGCCGGGGGACAGGGAACTACGAGCAGTACTTC
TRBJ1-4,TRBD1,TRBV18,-,CASSPPAGGRANEKLFF,TGTGCCAGCTCACCACCGGCAGGGGGTAGGGCTAATGAAAAACTGTTTTTT
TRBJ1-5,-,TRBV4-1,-,CASREGLGVQPQHF,TGCGCCAGCAGGGAGGGTTTAGGTGTTCAGCCCCAGCATTTT
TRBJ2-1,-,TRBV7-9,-,CASSLRLQHHKSYNEQFF,TGTGCCAGCAGCTTACGACTGCAACACCACAAATCCTACAATGAGCAGTTCTTC
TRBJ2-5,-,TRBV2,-,CASTPGTVRETQYF,TGTGCCAGCACTCCCGGGACCGTACGAGAGACCCAGTACTTC
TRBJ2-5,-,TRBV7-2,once,CASSFNGAVQETQYF,TGTGCCAGCAGCTTTAACGGGGCCGTCCAAGAGACCCAGTACTTC
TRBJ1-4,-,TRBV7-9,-,CASSLGRGIEKLFF,TGTGCCAGCAGCTTAGGACGGGGTATAGAAAAACTGTTTTTT
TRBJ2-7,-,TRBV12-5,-,CASGLVRPSGGRSSYEQYF,TGTGCTAGTGGTTTGGTACGACCGAGTGGGGGCAGGAGCTCCTACGAGCAGTACTTC
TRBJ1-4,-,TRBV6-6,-,CASKGDHELFF,TGTGCCAGCAAAGGGGACCATGAACTGTTTTTT
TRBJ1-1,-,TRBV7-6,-,CASSSDLGSARFARSRGEAFF,TGTGCCAGCAGCTCAGACCTAGGCTCCGCGCGTTTCGCTCGCTCTCGGGGCGAAGCTTTCTTT
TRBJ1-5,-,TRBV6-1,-,CASSEMEGVRGPQHF,TGTGCCAGCAGTGAAATGGAGGGAGTCCGTGGGCCCCAGCATTTT
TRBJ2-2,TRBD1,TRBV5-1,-,CASSKGQGGTGELFF,TGCGCCAGCAGCAAGGGACAGGGGGGCACCGGGGAGCTGTTTTTT
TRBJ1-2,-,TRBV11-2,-,CASSSLRDERNYGYTF,TGTGCCAGCAGTTCCTTAAGGGACGAAAGAAACTATGGCTACACCTTC
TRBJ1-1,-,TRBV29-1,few,CSVSGVHKNILNTEAFF,TGCAGCGTTTCTGGGGTCCACAAGAACATCTTGAACACTGAAGCTTTCTTT
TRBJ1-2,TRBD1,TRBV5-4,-,CASSLDRGRYGYTF,TGTGCCAGCAGCCTCGACAGGGGAAGGTATGGCTACACCTTC
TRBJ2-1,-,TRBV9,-,CASSVAPHGGSSYNEQFF,TGTGCCAGCAGCGTAGCCCCACACGGGGGCAGCTCCTACAATGAGCAGTTCTTC
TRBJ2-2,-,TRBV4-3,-,CASSQEAYTGELFF,TGCGCCAGCAGCCAAGAGGCTTACACCGGGGAGCTGTTTTTT
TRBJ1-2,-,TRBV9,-,CASSRTDYGYTF,TGTGCCAGCAGCAGGACTGACTATGGCTACACCTTC
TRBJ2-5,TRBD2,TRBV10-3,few,CAIRASGGAEETQYF,TGTGCCATCAGAGCTAGCGGGGGGGCAGAAGAGACCCAGTACTTC
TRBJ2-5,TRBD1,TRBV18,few,CASSQNRGQETQYF,TGTGCCAGCTCACAAAACAGGGGGCAAGAGACCCAGTACTTC
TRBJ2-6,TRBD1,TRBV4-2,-,CASSQTTGGKGANVLTF,TGTGCCAGCAGCCAGACGACAGGGGGCAAGGGGGCCAACGTCCTGACTTTC
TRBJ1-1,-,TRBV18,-,CASSPTENTEAFF,TGTGCCAGCTCACCAACAGAAAACACTGAAGCTTTCTTT
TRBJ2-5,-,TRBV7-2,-,CASSLGGSGETQYF,TGTGCCAGCAGCTTAGGGGGGAGTGGAGAGACCCAGTACTTC
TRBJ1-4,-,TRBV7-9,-,CASSLWRDDEKLFF,TGTGCCAGCAGCTTATGGAGGGACGATGAAAAACTGTTTTTT
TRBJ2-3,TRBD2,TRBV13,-,CASSLGPSGHTDTQYF,TGTGCCAGCAGCTTAGGGCCTAGCGGCCACACAGATACGCAGTATTTT
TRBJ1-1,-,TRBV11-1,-,CASSLLPGILNTEAFF,TGTGCCAGCAGCCTCCTTCCAGGCATCTTGAACACTGAAGCTTTCTTT
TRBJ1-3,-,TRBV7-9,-,CASSTRASGNTIYF,TGTGCCAGCAGCACCCGGGCATCTGGAAACACCATATATTTT
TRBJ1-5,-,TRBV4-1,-,CASSQDDRRGPQHF,TGCGCCAGCAGCCAAGATGACAGGCGTGGGCCCCAGCATTTT
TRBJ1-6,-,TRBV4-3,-,CASSQDGRRGDNSPLHF,TGCGCCAGCAGCCAAGATGGTAGACGAGGAGATAATTCACCCCTCCACTTT
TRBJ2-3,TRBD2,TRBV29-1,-,CSVSKSSGGDTQYF,TGCAGCGTTTCGAAGTCTAGCGGGGGAGATACGCAGTATTTT
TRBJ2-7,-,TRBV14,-,CASSQGRFGNEQYF,TGTGCCAGCAGCCAAGGTCGGTTTGGGAACGAGCAGTACTTC
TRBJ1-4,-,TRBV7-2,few,CASSRSNLLGEKLFF,TGTGCCAGCAGCCGCTCGAATCTACTGGGGGAAAAACTGTTTTTT
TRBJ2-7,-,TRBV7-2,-,CASSLVDYEQYF,TGTGCCAGCAGCTTAGTAGACTACGAGCAGTACTTC